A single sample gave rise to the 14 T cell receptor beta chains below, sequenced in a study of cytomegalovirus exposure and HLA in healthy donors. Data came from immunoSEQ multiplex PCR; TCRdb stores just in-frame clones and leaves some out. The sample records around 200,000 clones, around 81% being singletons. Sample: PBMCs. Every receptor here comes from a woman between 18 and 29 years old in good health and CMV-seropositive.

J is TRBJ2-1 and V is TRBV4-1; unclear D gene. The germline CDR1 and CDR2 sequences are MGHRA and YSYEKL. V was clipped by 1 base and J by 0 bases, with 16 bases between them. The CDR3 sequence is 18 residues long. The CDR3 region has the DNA TGCGCCAGCAGCCAAGGGCCTCTGGCGGTAATCTCCTACAATGAGCAGTTCTTC. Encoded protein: CASSQGPLAVISYNEQFF.

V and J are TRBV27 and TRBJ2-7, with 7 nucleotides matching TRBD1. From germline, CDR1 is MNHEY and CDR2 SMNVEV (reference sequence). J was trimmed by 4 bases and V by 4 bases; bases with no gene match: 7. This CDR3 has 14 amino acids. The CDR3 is CASSSRQGPYEQYF. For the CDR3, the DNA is TGTGCCAGCAGTTCGAGACAGGGTCCGTACGAGCAGTACTTC.

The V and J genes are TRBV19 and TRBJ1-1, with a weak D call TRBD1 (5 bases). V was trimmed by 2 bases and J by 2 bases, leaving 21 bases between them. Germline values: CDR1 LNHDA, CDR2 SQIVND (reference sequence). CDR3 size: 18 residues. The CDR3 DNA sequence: TGTGCCAGTAGTATACGTTGGCAGGGAGGTTTAGGAAACACTGAAGCTTTCTTT. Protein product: CASSIRWQGGLGNTEAFF.

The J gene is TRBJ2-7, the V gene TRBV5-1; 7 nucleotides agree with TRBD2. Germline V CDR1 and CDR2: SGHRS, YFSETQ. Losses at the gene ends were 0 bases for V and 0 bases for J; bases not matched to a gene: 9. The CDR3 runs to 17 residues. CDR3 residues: CASSLGRERGSSYEQYF. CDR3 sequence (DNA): TGCGCCAGCAGCTTGGGGCGGGAGCGGGGAAGCTCCTACGAGCAGTACTTC.

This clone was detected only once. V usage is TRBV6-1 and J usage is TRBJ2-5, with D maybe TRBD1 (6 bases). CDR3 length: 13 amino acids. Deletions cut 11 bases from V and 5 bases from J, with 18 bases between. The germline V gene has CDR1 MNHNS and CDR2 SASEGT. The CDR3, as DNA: TGTGCCTCCGGGCAGGGGTTAGGGGAGACCCAGTACTTC. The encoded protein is CASGQGLGETQYF.

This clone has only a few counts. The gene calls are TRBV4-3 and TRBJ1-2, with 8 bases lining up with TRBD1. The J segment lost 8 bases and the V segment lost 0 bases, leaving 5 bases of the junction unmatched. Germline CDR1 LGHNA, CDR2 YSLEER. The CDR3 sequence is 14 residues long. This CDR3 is CASSQDRGLLGYTF. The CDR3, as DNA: TGCGCCAGCAGCCAAGACAGGGGGCTGCTAGGCTACACCTTC.

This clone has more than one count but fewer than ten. The CDR3 is CASSVGQGNNEQFF. DNA of the CDR3: TGTGCCAGCAGCGTCGGCCAGGGTAACAATGAGCAGTTCTTC. The rearrangement links TRBV9 to TRBJ2-1; TRBD1 is a possible D gene (5 bases). The length of the CDR3 is 14 residues. The germline gives CDR1 SGDLS, CDR2 YYNGEE. V was clipped by 2 bases and J by 5 bases, with 11 bases between them.

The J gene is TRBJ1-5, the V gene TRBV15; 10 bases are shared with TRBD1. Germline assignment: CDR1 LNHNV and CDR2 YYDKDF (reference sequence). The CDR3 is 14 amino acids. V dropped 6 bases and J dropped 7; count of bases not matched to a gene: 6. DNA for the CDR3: TGTGCCACCAGTAGACAGGGGGCAGGCCAGCCCCAGCATTTT. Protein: CATSRQGAGQPQHF.

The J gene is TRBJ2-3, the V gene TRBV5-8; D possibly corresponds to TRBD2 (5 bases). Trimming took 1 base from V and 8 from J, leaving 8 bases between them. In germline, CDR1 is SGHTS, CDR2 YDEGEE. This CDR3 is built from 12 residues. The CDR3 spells CASSLPRGTQYF. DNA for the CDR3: TGTGCCAGCAGCTTGCCCCGGGGTACGCAGTATTTT.

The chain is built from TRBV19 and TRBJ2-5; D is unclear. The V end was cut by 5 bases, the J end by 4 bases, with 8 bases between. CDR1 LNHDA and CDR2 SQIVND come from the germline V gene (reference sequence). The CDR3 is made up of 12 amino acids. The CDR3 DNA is TGTGCCAGTAGTCGGAGAAGAGAGACCCAGTACTTC. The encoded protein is CASSRRRETQYF.

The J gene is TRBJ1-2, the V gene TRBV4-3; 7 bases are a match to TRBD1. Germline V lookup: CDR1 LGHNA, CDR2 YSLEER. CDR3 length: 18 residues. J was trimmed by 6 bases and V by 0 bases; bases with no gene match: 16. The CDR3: CASSQDHGLGQLKNGYTF. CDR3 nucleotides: TGCGCCAGCAGCCAAGACCATGGACTGGGACAGCTAAAAAATGGCTACACCTTC.

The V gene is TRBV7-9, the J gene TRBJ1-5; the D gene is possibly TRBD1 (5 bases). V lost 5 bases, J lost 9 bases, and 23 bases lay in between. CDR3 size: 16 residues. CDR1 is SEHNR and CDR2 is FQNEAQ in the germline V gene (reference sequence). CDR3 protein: CASSLKIGAGVGPQHF. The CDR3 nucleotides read TGTGCCAGCAGCCTTAAAATCGGGGCGGGGGTTGGGCCCCAGCATTTT.

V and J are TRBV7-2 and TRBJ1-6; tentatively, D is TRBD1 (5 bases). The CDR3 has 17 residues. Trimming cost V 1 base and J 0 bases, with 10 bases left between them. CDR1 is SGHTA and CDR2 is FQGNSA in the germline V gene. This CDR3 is CASSLVGLSSYNSPLHF. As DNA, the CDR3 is TGTGCCAGCAGCTTAGTGGGGCTAAGCTCCTATAATTCACCCCTCCACTTT.

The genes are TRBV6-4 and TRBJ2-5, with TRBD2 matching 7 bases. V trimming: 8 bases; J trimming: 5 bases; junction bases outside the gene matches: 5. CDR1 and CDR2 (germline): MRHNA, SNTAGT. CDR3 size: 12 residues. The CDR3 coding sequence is TGTGCCAGCGGGAGCGGGGCTGAGACCCAGTACTTC. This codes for CASGSGAETQYF.